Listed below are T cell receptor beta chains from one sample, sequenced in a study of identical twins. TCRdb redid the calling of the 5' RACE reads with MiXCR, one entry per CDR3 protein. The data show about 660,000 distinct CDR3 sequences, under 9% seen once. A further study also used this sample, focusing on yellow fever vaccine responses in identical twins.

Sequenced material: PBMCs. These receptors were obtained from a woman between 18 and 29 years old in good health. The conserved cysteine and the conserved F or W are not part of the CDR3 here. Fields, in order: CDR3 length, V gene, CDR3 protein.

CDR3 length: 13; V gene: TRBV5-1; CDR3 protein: ASSHLGGTENEQY
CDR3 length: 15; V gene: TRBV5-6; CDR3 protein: AISPGTGSNAYNEQF
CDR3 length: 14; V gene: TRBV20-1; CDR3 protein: SAGDRGRDLGQPQH
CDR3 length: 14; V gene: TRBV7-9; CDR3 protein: ASSLETGSIQETQY
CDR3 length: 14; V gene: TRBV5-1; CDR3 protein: ASSLAGGLGANVLT
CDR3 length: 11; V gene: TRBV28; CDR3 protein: ASLRTGYNEQF
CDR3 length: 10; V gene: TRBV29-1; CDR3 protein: SVSGGDTEAF
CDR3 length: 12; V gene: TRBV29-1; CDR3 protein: SVDVELAGDTQY
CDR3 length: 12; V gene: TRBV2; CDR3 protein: ATTPGLVSNEQF
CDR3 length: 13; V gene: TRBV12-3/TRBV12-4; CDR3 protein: ASSYSGGDGETQY
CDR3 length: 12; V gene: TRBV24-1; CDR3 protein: ATSVGGSTDTQY
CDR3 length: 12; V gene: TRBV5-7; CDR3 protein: ARSPRLVCYEQY
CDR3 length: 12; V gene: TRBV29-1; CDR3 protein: SVVRDATLYEQY
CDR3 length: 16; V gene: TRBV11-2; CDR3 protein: ASSSTPPGQGSAGELF
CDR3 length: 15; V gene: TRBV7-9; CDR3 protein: ASSETSGGATHNEQF
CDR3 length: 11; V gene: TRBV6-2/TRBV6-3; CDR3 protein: ASSAGASDTQY
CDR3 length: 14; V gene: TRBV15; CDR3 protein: ATSRGRRGPESIQY
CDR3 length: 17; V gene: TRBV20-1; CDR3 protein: SARVYPLAPNPSTDTQY
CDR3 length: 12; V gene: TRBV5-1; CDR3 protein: ASSLRERTDTQY
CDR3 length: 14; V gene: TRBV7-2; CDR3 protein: ASIPGSRSSYNEQF
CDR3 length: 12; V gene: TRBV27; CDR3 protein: ASSFTAITGELF
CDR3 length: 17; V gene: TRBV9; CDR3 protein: ASSVATRDRASSTDTQY
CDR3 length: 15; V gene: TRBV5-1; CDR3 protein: ASSSTGLAGYTDTQY
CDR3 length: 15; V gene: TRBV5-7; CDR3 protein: ASSNRSFRSSLGGYT
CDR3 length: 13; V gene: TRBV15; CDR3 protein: ATSNNPGGGNEQF
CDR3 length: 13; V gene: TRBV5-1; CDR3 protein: ASSHDTGKPGELF
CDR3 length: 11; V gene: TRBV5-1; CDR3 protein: ASSLEGTYEQY
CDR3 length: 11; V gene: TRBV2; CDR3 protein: ASRDGTYEKLF
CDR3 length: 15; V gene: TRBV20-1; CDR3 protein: SARAPLLAEEYNEQF
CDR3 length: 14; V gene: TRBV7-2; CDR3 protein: ASSLDGSGTPYEQY
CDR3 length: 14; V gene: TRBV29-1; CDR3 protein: SVKEAGGPGTGELF
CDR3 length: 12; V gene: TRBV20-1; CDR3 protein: SAMDTMYQETQY
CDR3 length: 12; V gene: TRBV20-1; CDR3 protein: SASVLVGSGELF
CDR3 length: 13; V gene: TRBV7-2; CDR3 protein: ASSLEASEGYEQY
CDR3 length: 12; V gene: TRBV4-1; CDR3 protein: ASSQTQGFYEQY
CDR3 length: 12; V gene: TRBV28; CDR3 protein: ASREQGASYEQY
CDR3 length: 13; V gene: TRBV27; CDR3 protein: ASSLGWDSSYEQY
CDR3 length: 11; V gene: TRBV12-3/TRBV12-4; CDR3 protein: ASSKQGAGEQY
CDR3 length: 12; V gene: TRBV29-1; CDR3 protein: SVPTGQIQETQY
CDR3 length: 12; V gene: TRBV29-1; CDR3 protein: SVVGGGNYERQY
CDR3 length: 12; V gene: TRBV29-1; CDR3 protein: SVDQTGFRETQY
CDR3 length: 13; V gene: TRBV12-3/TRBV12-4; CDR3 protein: ASSHTTGGPDTQY